This T cell receptor beta chain emerged from a study of blood T cells in healthy people across ages (dated by TCRdb to the mid-2010s). As for the study more broadly: Template switching captured roughly one uniquely barcoded TCR beta cDNA molecule per two T cells in model experiments. The donors were split into four age groups: young (average about 16 years), middle-aged (more than 35), aged (62) and long-lived (more than 80). To track age-related changes in TCR beta repertoire diversity, the study relied on deep sequencing normalized with unique cDNA molecular identifiers. For two donors (one aged 18 to 30 and one aged 80 or older), the study analyzed two additional independent replicas of 1 million unique cDNA reads from the same blood draw. To avoid experimental bias, donors of different ages were distributed randomly across sequencing lanes. General findings and caveats noted by the study authors: Estimates of total diversity from one million sequenced T cells were regarded as lower bounds and underestimates. Because the CMV infection status of the donors was unknown, age-related changes in expanded clonotypes may potentially have been confounded. There was a strong correlation between observed TCR beta diversity and the percentage of naive T cells measured by flow cytometry. As age increased, observed TCR beta diversity per million T cells dropped in a roughly linear way, and a significant reduction was already evident by age 40. The long-lived group showed more naive CD4+ T cells, fewer expanded clones and increased TCR diversity than the aged group, suggesting age selection. Because profiling used bulk unsorted PBMCs, naive and antigen-experienced compartments could not be compared conclusively.

This clonotype was recorded a few times. The antigen it recognizes is unknown. One base away there is no much larger clone; base qualities are not given. The V end loses 6 bases and the J end loses 1 base, and a stretch of 17 bases separates them. CDR1 and CDR2, looked up from the germline V gene (reference sequence), are DFQATT and SNEGSKA. The CDR3 covers 15 residues, taking in both the cysteine and the phenylalanine. Only the CDR3 part of the read is kept: 45 bases, read in frame from the first base. The donors were around 39 Caucasian individuals from Russia, aged 6 to 90 years, who were systemically healthy. Each donor gave around 9.9 milliliters of peripheral blood, collected into EDTA-treated Vacutainer tubes. PBMCs were isolated by Ficoll-Paque density-gradient centrifugation, with at least 6.5 million obtained per sample. Trizol reagent was used to extract total RNA from the PBMCs, yielding at least 5 micrograms per sample. The percentages of naive CD45RAhigh/CD27high T cells were determined by flow cytometry on a PBMC aliquot from every donor.

The library was obtained by 5' RACE. TCRdb records Illumina HiSeq 2500 as the sequencer. A second PCR of roughly 6 to 12 cycles was performed with a sample-barcoded 5' primer and a J-beta primer mix. Each TCR beta cDNA molecule received a unique molecular identifier from a template-switch 5' adaptor carrying 12 random nucleotides. At least 3 million CDR3-containing paired-end reads were obtained from each sample. The Mint cDNA synthesis kit, primed by a TRBC-specific oligonucleotide, was used to synthesize first-strand cDNA from all RNA. After uracil-DNA glycosylase treatment, a first 18-cycle PCR used universal primers M1SS and BC2_uni_R on all cDNA. In the source study's methods: Normalization of each sample was performed by random selection of 1 million high-quality reads, each carrying a distinct molecular identifier. Instead of being binned into consensus sequences, reads that shared molecular identifiers were thrown out. MiTCR, with a Q25 quality threshold and the strictest error-elimination algorithm, was used for CDR3 identification, clonotype clustering and error correction. A nonparametric unseen species model with Euler transformation was used to estimate lower-bound total TCR beta diversity. The raw public data were reprocessed by TCRdb itself: fastp quality trimming at Q25, MiXCR clonotype calling, in-frame beta chains only. One record per CDR3 amino acid sequence lists the most common genes and DNA. The V and J calls, along with clone size, are taken from TCRdb and not from the paper's own processing. This sample lists some 690,000 distinct CDR3 sequences; approximately 21% were detected once. The top ten hold around a fifth of the sample.

This receptor was identified in a man in his 70s in good health. Material for sequencing was blood. The sequence is built from TRBV20-1 and TRBJ2-3, with the D gene not confidently named. CDR3 loop: CSAEARLSRTDTQYF. The DNA sequence is as follows: TGCAGTGCCGAAGCTCGGCTATCCCGCACAGATACGCAGTATTTT.